The T cell receptor (beta chain) described here comes from a study of T cell responses to AZD1222 COVID-19 vaccine. A word on this clone: What it binds is not known.

The data were produced by immunoSEQ multiplex PCR, yet TCRdb's version contains in-frame clones alone and is incomplete. Here the sample spans some 120,000 clones, 70% to 90% being singletons. Whole-study results and caveats: Across spike, vaccine-associated CD4 TCRs were found, dominant at 160-218 and 743-854. Elevations in Spike-specific TCR breadth and depth followed administration of two AZD1222 doses. Recipients of AZD1222 seropositive at baseline numbered only 6 or 7.

This CDR3 is 14 amino acids long. V gave up 6 bases and J gave up 4 bases; unmatched junction bases: 5. Per germline, CDR1 MNHEY and CDR2 SVGAGI. The sequence derives from an adult in good health. Sequenced material: peripheral blood, taken on day 0 of AZD1222 vaccination. The chain recombines TRBV6-5 with TRBJ1-2; 10 bases match TRBD1. The DNA for the CDR3 is TGTGCCAGCAGGGGGACAGGGGAACGCTATGGCTACACCTTC. Translating it yields CASRGTGERYGYTF.